This T cell receptor (beta chain) was recovered during a study of blood T cell repertoires in COVID-19 (dated by TCRdb to 2018 to 2020). About the full investigation: Samples covering the acute and convalescent phases of COVID-19 were provided by collaborators in the United States, Italy and Spain. The prospective study material was composed of cDNA or gDNA derived from T cells, B-cell-depleted T cells, or PBMCs. Deeply sampled blood TCRbeta repertoires from subjects exposed to, actively infected with, or recovered from COVID-19 were included in the dataset. The repertoires were released in a freely available public database intended as a resource for research on the immune response to SARS-CoV-2. Samples came from the ongoing ImmuneRACE study (first 160 participants) plus 1,254 subjects from 6 global collaborators. Nearly every sample came with metadata listing a de-identified subject ID, COVID-19 status, age in years and sex. Where HLA class I and class II types were available, the types were taken from metadata supplied by the sample provider, not from assay-based typing. Study-wide conclusions, independent of this receptor: How much clinical and demographic metadata was included differed by source and by participant, and the metadata was provided uncurated.

In Seattle, one collaborating source enrolled patients while the infection was active and tracked those patients longitudinally over the course of disease. Whole blood was collected in K2EDTA tubes by collaborating institutions according to the institutions' own protocols. For TCRbeta analysis, collaborators shipped samples as frozen whole blood, isolated PBMCs, or DNA extracted from either of those sample types. TCRbeta CDR3 regions were amplified from genomic DNA by means of the immunoSEQ Assay, a bias-controlled multiplex PCR. From the authors' description of their analysis: The number of nucleated cells in each sample was estimated by amplification of reference gene primers within the assay. Sequence reads were collapsed and filtered to measure the absolute abundance of every unique TCRbeta CDR3 rearrangement. Productive Simpson clonality was computed per sample as the square root of Simpson's diversity index over productive rearrangements. Here the immuneACCESS table is served through TCRdb, limited to in-frame sequences with V and J called. Missing clones are a known gap in these copies; in checked studies unresolved V genes cover under half, and the rest lacks a known reason. From that table come the V and J calls and clone size; the DNA was used to work out D and trimming. The sample profile shows 250,000 to 350,000 clones; around 84% of them were found once. About 1.5% of the sample is held by the ten biggest clonotypes.

Details on this clone: No cognate antigen has been identified for it. The sample holds no much larger clone one base away, and base qualities are not on file.

This receptor was taken from a human donor with COVID-19, enrolled during active disease. The donor label of this sample is uncertain. Sequencing used peripheral blood.

At the DNA level, the sequence is TGCAGCGTTGGGGAGGGAAAACTGTTTTTT. It encodes CSVGEGKLFF. Recombination joined TRBV29-1 with TRBJ1-4, with the D gene uncertain. V and J are truncated by 4 bases and 10 bases respectively, leaving an intervening sequence of 7 bases. CDR1 and CDR2 are read off the germline V gene as SQVTM and ANQGSEA. Counted from cysteine to phenylalanine, this CDR3 has 10 amino acids. The entry retains the CDR3 DNA only, 30 bases that are in frame from base 1.